This T cell receptor beta chain was captured in a study of blood T cells in healthy people across ages. There were healthy Caucasian individuals from Russia, aged about 6 to 100, serving as donors. The study isolated at least 6.5 million PBMCs from each sample. General study points: Unsorted PBMCs blocked a conclusive comparison of naive and antigen-experienced cells.

Then a second PCR, running about 6 to 11 cycles, was carried out with a sample-barcoded 5' primer and a J-beta primer mix. Each cDNA molecule was tagged by a template-switch adaptor that had 12 random nucleotides. Via MiXCR, TCRdb re-called the 5' RACE reads, giving one row per CDR3 protein. This sample has about a million distinct CDR3 sequences; about 44% occur once, and the top ten carry over 10%. The CDR3 extends over 15 amino acids. Germline lookup yields CDR1 MNHEY and CDR2 SVGEGT. V shed 5 bases and J shed 6 bases, with 20 bases lying between them. About this clonotype: Its specificity is not known.

The sequenced sample consisted of blood. This sequence joins TRBV6-2 or TRBV6-3 and TRBJ2-7; D is unclear. The source of this sequence is a man aged 25 to 40 in good health. Written as DNA, the CDR3 is TGTGCCAGCAGTCCACGGGCGGTAGGGTATCTCGAGCAGTACTTC. This encodes CASSPRAVGYLEQYF.